Here is one TCR beta chain with its context. Its specificity is unknown. This specimen comes from a study of STAT5B mutations in CD4+ large granular lymphocyte leukemia. This CDR3 contains 14 residues. CDR1 is SGHRS, CDR2 YFSETQ, per germline. After removal of 0 bases from V and 1 base from J, the junction contained 0 bases not matched to a gene. The survey-level immunoSEQ assay was used. Only in-frame clones appear in the TCRdb table, and some are missing; sequencing was by immunoSEQ multiplex PCR. Of about 30,000 clones listed, around nine tenths were seen once; the top ten hold less than 3.5%. Study-wide results and limits: 8/27 top patient clones versus 2/35 control clones were TRBV06-family. Without HLA matching, higher CD4+ than CD8+ T-LGLL clonality could reflect small sample size.

The V call is TRBV5-1, the J call TRBJ2-5; 7 nucleotides match TRBD2. The sequencing sample was made of CD4+ T cells from blood buffy coats. The receptor was isolated from a human donor in good health. The CDR3 DNA follows: TGCGCCAGCAGCTTGGCGGGGGGCCAAGAGACCCAGTACTTC. This codes for CASSLAGGQETQYF.